The clone carrying this TCR beta chain turned up a few times. The target antigen is unknown. This record comes from a study of blood T cells in healthy people across ages. Study-wide results and limits: Relative to aged donors, long-lived donors carried more naive CD4+ cells and displayed higher diversity.

A J-beta primer mix and a sample-barcoded 5' primer were used in a second PCR of about 7 to 12 cycles. One entry per CDR3 protein, called by TCRdb with MiXCR from the 5' RACE reads. The table includes around 1.5 million distinct CDR3 sequences, approximately 32% detected once. V lost 10 bases to trimming and J lost 5 bases; unmatched junction nucleotides: 6. Germline loops: CDR1 ENHRY, CDR2 SYGVKD. The CDR3 is made up of 13 amino acids. The chain employs TRBV10-3 and TRBJ1-4; 8 nucleotides agree with TRBD1. Material for sequencing was blood. This clonotype was obtained from a woman in her twenties or thirties in good health. This CDR3 reads CATRQGTNEKLFF. CDR3 in DNA: TGTGCCACGCGACAGGGGACGAATGAAAAACTGTTTTTT.